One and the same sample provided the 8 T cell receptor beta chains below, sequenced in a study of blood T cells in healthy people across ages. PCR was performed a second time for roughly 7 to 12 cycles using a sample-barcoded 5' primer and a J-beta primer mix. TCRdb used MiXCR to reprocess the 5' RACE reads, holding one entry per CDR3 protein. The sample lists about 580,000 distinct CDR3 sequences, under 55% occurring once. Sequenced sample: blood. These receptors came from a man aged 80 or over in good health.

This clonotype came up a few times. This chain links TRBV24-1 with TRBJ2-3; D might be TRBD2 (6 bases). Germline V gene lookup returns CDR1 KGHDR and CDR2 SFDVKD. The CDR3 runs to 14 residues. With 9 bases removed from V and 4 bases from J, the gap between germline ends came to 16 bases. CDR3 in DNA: TGTGCCACCGGACCAGCGGGTCTCGCAGATACGCAGTATTTT. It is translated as CATGPAGLADTQYF.

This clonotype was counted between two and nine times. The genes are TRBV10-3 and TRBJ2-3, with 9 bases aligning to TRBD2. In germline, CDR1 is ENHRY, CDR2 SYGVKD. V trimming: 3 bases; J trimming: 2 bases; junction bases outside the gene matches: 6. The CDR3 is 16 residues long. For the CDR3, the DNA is TGTGCCATCAGTGATGCGGGGGGGCCGATCACAGATACGCAGTATTTT. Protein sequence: CAISDAGGPITDTQYF.

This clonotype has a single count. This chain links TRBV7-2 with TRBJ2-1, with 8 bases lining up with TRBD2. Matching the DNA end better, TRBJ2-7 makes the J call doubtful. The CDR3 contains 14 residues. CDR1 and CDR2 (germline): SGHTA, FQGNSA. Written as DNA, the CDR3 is TGTGCCAGCAGCGGCAGCGGGGGCCACAATGAGCAGTACTTC. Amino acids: CASSGSGGHNEQYF.

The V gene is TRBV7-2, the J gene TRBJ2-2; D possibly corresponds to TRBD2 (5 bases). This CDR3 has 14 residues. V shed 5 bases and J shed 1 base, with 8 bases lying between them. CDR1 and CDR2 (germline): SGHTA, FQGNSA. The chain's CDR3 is CASSADWNTGELFF. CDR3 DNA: TGTGCCAGCAGCGCGGACTGGAACACCGGGGAGCTGTTTTTT.

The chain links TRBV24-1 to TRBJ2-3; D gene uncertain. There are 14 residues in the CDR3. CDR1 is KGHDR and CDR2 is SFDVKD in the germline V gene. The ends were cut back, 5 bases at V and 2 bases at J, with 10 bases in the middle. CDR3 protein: CATSGSGTTDTQYF. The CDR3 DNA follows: TGTGCCACCAGTGGCTCTGGCACCACAGATACGCAGTATTTT.

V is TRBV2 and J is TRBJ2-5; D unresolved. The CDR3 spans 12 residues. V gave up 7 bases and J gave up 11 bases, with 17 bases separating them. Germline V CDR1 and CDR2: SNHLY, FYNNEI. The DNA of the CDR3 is TGTGCCAGCAACACAGCATACAATGAGCAGTACTTC. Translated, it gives CASNTAYNEQYF.

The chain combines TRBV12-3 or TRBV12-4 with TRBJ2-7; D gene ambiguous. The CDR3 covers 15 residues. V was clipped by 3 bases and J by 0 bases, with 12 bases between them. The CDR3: CASSFLPGASYEQYF. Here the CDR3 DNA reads TGTGCCAGCAGTTTCCTCCCAGGAGCCTCCTACGAGCAGTACTTC.

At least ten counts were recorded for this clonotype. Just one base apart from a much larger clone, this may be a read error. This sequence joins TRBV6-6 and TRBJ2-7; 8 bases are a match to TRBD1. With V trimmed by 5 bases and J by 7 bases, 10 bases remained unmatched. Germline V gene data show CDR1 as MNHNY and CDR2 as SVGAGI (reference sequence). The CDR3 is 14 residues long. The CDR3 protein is CASSNGQGTNEQYF. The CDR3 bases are TGTGCCAGCAGTAATGGACAGGGAACAAATGAGCAGTACTTC.